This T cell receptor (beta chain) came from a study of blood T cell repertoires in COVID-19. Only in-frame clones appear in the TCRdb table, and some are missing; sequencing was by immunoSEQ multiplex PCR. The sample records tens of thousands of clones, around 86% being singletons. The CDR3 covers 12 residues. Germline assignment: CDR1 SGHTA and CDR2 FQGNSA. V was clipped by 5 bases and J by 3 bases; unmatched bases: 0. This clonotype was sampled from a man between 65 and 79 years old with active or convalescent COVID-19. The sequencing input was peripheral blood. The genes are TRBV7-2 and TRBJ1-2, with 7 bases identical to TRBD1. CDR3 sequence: CASSQGDYGYTF. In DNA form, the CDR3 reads TGTGCCAGCAGCCAGGGGGACTATGGCTACACCTTC.